One sample yielded the 7 T cell receptor beta chains listed below, sequenced in a study of T-cell reconstitution after alpha-beta-depleted transplantation in children. A library of TCRbeta sequences, prepared with unique molecular identifiers, was generated. In TCRdb, the PCR reads were re-called with MiXCR into one record per CDR3 protein. Of about 440,000 distinct CDR3 sequences listed, around two fifths were seen once; the top ten hold roughly 27%. This specimen consisted of PBMCs, obtained before TCRalphabeta/CD19-depleted stem cell transplant. Source of these receptors: a girl between 2 and 10 years old with aplastic anemia, due to receive a stem cell transplant.

The chain recombines TRBV20-1 with TRBJ2-7; D is unclear. CDR1 and CDR2 from the germline V gene are DFQATT and SNEGSKA (reference sequence). This CDR3 region has 13 residues. V shed 5 bases and J shed 4 bases, with 15 bases lying between them. The CDR3 region is CSARPPGFYEQYF. DNA for the CDR3: TGCAGTGCTCGCCCCCCCGGGTTTTACGAGCAGTACTTC.

The CDR3 reads CATAASGSSYEQYF. The CDR3 DNA reads TGTGCCACCGCCGCGAGCGGGAGCTCCTACGAGCAGTACTTC. V gene TRBV6-1 combines with J gene TRBJ2-7; 8 bases match TRBD2. The CDR3 is made up of 14 amino acids. With V trimmed by 10 bases and J by 0 bases, 8 bases remained unmatched. Germline CDR1 MNHNS, CDR2 SASEGT.

The chain joins TRBV5-1 to TRBJ2-5; TRBD1 matches 10 bases. V gave up 1 base and J gave up 2 bases; unmatched junction bases: 2. The V gene's germline CDR1 is SGHRS and CDR2 YFSETQ. This CDR3 has 15 residues. The CDR3 protein is CASSLLGQGQETQYF. The DNA of the CDR3 is TGCGCCAGCAGCTTGCTGGGACAGGGGCAAGAGACCCAGTACTTC.

The chain has TRBV20-1 and TRBJ2-3; D remains unclear. This CDR3 comprises 15 residues. Trimming took off 1 base at V and 0 bases at J, with 11 bases between the two ends. Germline V gene lookup returns CDR1 DFQATT and CDR2 SNEGSKA (reference sequence). The CDR3 bases are TGCAGTGCTAGAGGGGTCTGGACGAGCACAGATACGCAGTATTTT. Its translation is CSARGVWTSTDTQYF.

This clonotype has at least ten counts. This rearrangement joins TRBV12-3 or TRBV12-4 to TRBJ1-1; possible D gene TRBD1, 5 bases. Deletions cut 3 bases from V and 5 bases from J, with 19 bases between. The CDR3 has 16 residues. The chain's CDR3 is CASSLVFGPRGTEAFF. CDR3 nucleotides: TGTGCCAGCAGTTTGGTATTCGGACCCCGGGGGACTGAAGCTTTCTTT.

This clonotype has at least ten counts. This chain links TRBV6-5 with TRBJ2-3; D is undetermined. V lost 4 bases and J lost 3, with 17 bases in between. The germline gives CDR1 MNHEY, CDR2 SVGAGI. The CDR3 has 16 residues. The CDR3 loop is CASSSGPPGTTDTQYF. The DNA of the CDR3 is TGTGCCAGCAGTTCTGGACCTCCCGGAACGACAGATACGCAGTATTTT.

The chain joins TRBV27 to TRBJ2-3, with D unresolved. V was pared by 1 base and J by 2 bases, with 4 bases between. This CDR3 region has 13 residues. In germline, CDR1 is MNHEY, CDR2 SMNVEV (reference sequence). CDR3 sequence reads: CASSLFPTDTQYF. The DNA of the CDR3 is TGTGCCAGCAGTTTATTCCCCACAGATACGCAGTATTTT.